The 23 T cell receptor beta chains presented below share a single source sample, sequenced in a study of cytomegalovirus exposure and HLA in healthy donors. Primers for the PCR totalled 60 Vbeta and 13 Jbeta. Produced via immunoSEQ multiplex PCR; TCRdb's table is partial and in-frame only. The sample contains around 80,000 clones, roughly 70% of which appear only once. The sequencing input was PBMCs. The receptors here all came from a middle-aged man in good health and CMV-seropositive.

The genes are TRBV29-1 and TRBJ2-3; 10 bases map to TRBD1. The length of the CDR3 is 12 residues. Germline loops: CDR1 SQVTM, CDR2 ANQGSEA. V trimming: 4 bases; J trimming: 5 bases; junction bases outside the gene matches: 0. The CDR3 reads CSVGTGGDTQYF. The CDR3 DNA reads TGCAGCGTTGGGACAGGGGGAGATACGCAGTATTTT.

This clone was picked up a small number of times. The chain is built from TRBV7-9 and TRBJ1-4; 8 bases align to TRBD1. The CDR3 has 15 residues. Germline loops: CDR1 SEHNR, CDR2 FQNEAQ (reference sequence). The V segment lost 4 bases and the J segment 4 bases; nucleotides outside the gene matches: 5. CDR3 amino acids: CASSSLGQVNEKLFF. For the CDR3, the DNA is TGTGCCAGCAGCTCCCTGGGACAGGTTAATGAAAAACTGTTTTTT.

The J gene is TRBJ1-2, the V gene TRBV4-2; D is unclear. Looked up from germline, CDR1 is LGHNA and CDR2 is YNFKEQ. The V end was cut by 1 base, the J end by 8 bases, with 14 bases between. This CDR3 region has 14 residues. The CDR3 DNA sequence: TGTGCCAGCAGCCAAGTCACTACCGATGAGGGCTACACCTTC. Amino acid sequence: CASSQVTTDEGYTF.

This clone was detected only a few times. The gene calls are TRBV7-2 and TRBJ2-7; the D gene is possibly TRBD1 (6 bases). V gave up 5 bases and J gave up 1 base, with 15 bases separating them. Germline assignment: CDR1 SGHTA and CDR2 FQGNSA. The CDR3 runs 15 residues. The CDR3 DNA reads TGTGCCAGCAGCCAGGGGACCAGGGTATCCTACGAGCAGTACTTC. It encodes CASSQGTRVSYEQYF. The full variable domain, completed using reference TRBV7-2 and TRBJ2-7, is GAGVSQSPSNKVTEKGKDVELRCDPISGHTALYWYRQSLGQGLEFLIYFQGNSAPDKSGLPSDRFSAERTGGSVSTLTIQRTQQEDSAVYLCASSQGTRVSYEQYFGPGTRLTVT.

This sequence joins TRBV19 and TRBJ2-7; TRBD1 is a possible D gene (7 bases). V was pared by 6 bases and J by 2 bases, with 11 bases between. This CDR3 comprises 13 residues. Germline loops: CDR1 LNHDA, CDR2 SQIVND (reference sequence). The CDR3 sequence: CASRPGGTYEQYF. As DNA, the CDR3 is TGTGCCAGTAGGCCAGGGGGGACCTACGAGCAGTACTTC. The full variable domain, rest sourced from reference TRBV19 and TRBJ2-7, is DGGITQSPKYLFRKEGQNVTLSCEQNLNHDAMYWYRQDPGQGLRLIYYSQIVNDFQKGDIAEGYSVSREKKESFPLTVTSAQKNPTAFYLCASRPGGTYEQYFGPGTRLTVT.

In its sample, this clone was seen once. The CDR3 bases are TGTGCCTGGAGTCCCAGGGGGCGCGACACCGGGGAGCTGTTTTTT. Protein: CAWSPRGRDTGELFF. The chain is built from TRBV30 and TRBJ2-2; 8 bases fit TRBD1. Germline CDR1 and CDR2: GTSNPN and SVGIG (reference sequence). V dropped 2 bases and J dropped 3; count of bases not matched to a gene: 5. This CDR3 is built from 15 residues.

CDR3 bases: TGTGCCAGTAGAGCAGGACTAGCGGTGCTGAATGAGCAGTTCTTC. This encodes CASRAGLAVLNEQFF. The chain employs TRBV19 and TRBJ2-1, with 10 bases lining up with TRBD2. From germline, CDR1 is LNHDA and CDR2 SQIVND (reference sequence). This CDR3 has 15 residues. V dropped 6 bases and J dropped 7; count of bases not matched to a gene: 9.

This sequence joins TRBV27 and TRBJ2-3; 7 bases agree with TRBD2. From germline, CDR1 is MNHEY and CDR2 SMNVEV (reference sequence). V lost 3 bases and J lost 14; bases outside the gene matches: 11. The CDR3 runs to 13 residues. CDR3 bases: TGTGCCAGCAGTTTGCTCGGGTCGCGGGAGTCGTATTTT. Amino acids: CASSLLGSRESYF.

This clone occurred a few times. This chain links TRBV28 with TRBJ2-2, with D unresolved. The V gene lost 4 bases and the J gene lost 3 bases, with 6 bases spanning the gap. The germline gives CDR1 MDHEN, CDR2 SYDVKM. The CDR3 spans 13 residues. CDR3 nucleotides: TGTGCCAGCAGTTACACAGACACCGGGGAGCTGTTTTTT. This codes for CASSYTDTGELFF.

V is TRBV5-5 and J is TRBJ1-5; tentative D call: TRBD1 (6 bases). The V gene's germline CDR1 is SGHKS and CDR2 YYEKEE (reference sequence). The CDR3 consists of 12 residues. Trimming stripped 1 base from V and 8 bases from J, with 7 bases between. The CDR3 DNA reads as TGTGCCAGCAGCTTGAAGGGGGAGCCCCAGCATTTT. Its translation: CASSLKGEPQHF.

The genes are TRBV15 and TRBJ1-1, with 10 bases aligning to TRBD1. The V and J ends lost 3 bases and 4 bases, in that order; junction bases with no gene match: 5. Germline V gene lookup returns CDR1 LNHNV and CDR2 YYDKDF (reference sequence). The CDR3 totals 15 residues. This CDR3 is CATSRWGQGTTEAFF. The CDR3 DNA follows: TGTGCCACCAGCAGGTGGGGACAGGGGACCACTGAAGCTTTCTTT.

This clone came up a few times. This chain uses TRBV7-2 with TRBJ2-7, with 8 bases aligning to TRBD2. J gave up 1 base and V 5 bases, and 4 bases lay outside the gene matches. The CDR3 has 14 residues. Germline lookup yields CDR1 SGHTA and CDR2 FQGNSA. The CDR3 bases are TGTGCCAGCAGCATTACTAGCGGATCCTACGAGCAGTACTTC. It yields the protein CASSITSGSYEQYF.

The V and J genes are TRBV2 and TRBJ2-2; TRBD2 is a possible D gene (6 bases). Germline CDR1 SNHLY, CDR2 FYNNEI. CDR3 length equals 16 residues. Trimming shortened V by 3 bases and J by 4 bases, and 15 bases separated the two germline ends. In DNA form, the CDR3 reads TGTGCCAGCAGTGAGGTAGCGGCAGGGCCCACCGGGGAGCTGTTTTTT. Protein sequence: CASSEVAAGPTGELFF. Full variable domain (rest looked up from reference TRBV2 and TRBJ2-2): EPEVTQTPSHQVTQMGQEVILRCVPISNHLYFYWYRQILGQKVEFLVSFYNNEISEKSEIFDDQFSVERPDGSNFTLKIRSTKLEDSAMYFCASSEVAAGPTGELFFGEGSRLTVL.

The rearrangement links TRBV19 to TRBJ1-1; D might be TRBD1 (5 bases). V was clipped by 4 bases and J by 0 bases, with 18 bases between them. Germline-derived CDR1 and CDR2 are LNHDA and SQIVND (reference sequence). The CDR3 has 17 amino acids. CDR3 loop: CASSTRPTEIVNTEAFF. CDR3 in DNA: TGTGCCAGTAGTACCCGACCGACAGAGATAGTGAACACTGAAGCTTTCTTT.

The chain has TRBV28 and TRBJ2-7; D remains ambiguous. V dropped 10 bases and J dropped 2 bases, with 12 bases sitting between them. Germline V gene sequence: CDR1 MDHEN, CDR2 SYDVKM. The CDR3 consists of 12 residues. The CDR3 nucleotides read TGTGCCATCGGGTCCAACGCCTACGAGCAGTACTTC. Its translation is CAIGSNAYEQYF.

The chain is built from TRBV28 and TRBJ1-5, with TRBD1 identical over 9 bases. The trim removed 7 bases at V and 6 bases at J, leaving 7 bases unmatched. The CDR3 runs 14 residues. Germline V lookup: CDR1 MDHEN, CDR2 SYDVKM. Here the CDR3 reads CASTSGTGSQPQHF. DNA for the CDR3: TGTGCCAGCACGTCCGGGACAGGGAGTCAGCCCCAGCATTTT.

The chain is built from TRBV11-2 and TRBJ2-7; 7 nucleotides line up with TRBD2. The last part of the DNA fits TRBJ2-1 better; the J call may be wrong. Germline lookup yields CDR1 SGHAT and CDR2 FQNNGV. The CDR3 is 15 amino acids. CDR3 loop: CASSPPTSVLDEQFF. DNA of the CDR3: TGTGCCAGCAGCCCTCCCACTAGCGTGCTGGATGAGCAGTTCTTC.

This clone was found a few times. The chain links TRBV6-1 to TRBJ2-5, with 12 bases fitting TRBD2. This CDR3 spans 16 amino acids. J was trimmed by 5 bases and V by 2 bases; bases with no gene match: 6. The germline gives CDR1 MNHNS, CDR2 SASEGT. CDR3 DNA: TGTGCCAGCAGTGAATGGGCTAGCGGGAGGGAGGAGACCCAGTACTTC. It is translated as CASSEWASGREETQYF.

This clone was observed a handful of times. The J gene is TRBJ1-5, the V gene TRBV2; D is unclear. Trimming stripped 6 bases from V and 1 base from J, with 10 bases between. The CDR3 runs to 14 residues. Germline V lookup: CDR1 SNHLY, CDR2 FYNNEI. The CDR3 is CASRLPLSNQPQHF. Here the CDR3 DNA reads TGTGCCAGCAGGTTACCACTGAGCAATCAGCCCCAGCATTTT. Full variable domain (outside the CDR3, taken from reference TRBV2 and TRBJ1-5): EPEVTQTPSHQVTQMGQEVILRCVPISNHLYFYWYRQILGQKVEFLVSFYNNEISEKSEIFDDQFSVERPDGSNFTLKIRSTKLEDSAMYFCASRLPLSNQPQHFGDGTRLSIL.

This clone was picked up a small number of times. The chain carries TRBV10-3 and TRBJ2-3, with a weak D call TRBD1 (6 bases). V was shortened by 4 bases and J by 3 bases, with 11 bases between the two germline ends. The CDR3 is 14 amino acids. Germline assignment: CDR1 ENHRY and CDR2 SYGVKD. For the CDR3, the DNA is TGTGCCATCAGTGGTGGACAGACAACAGATACGCAGTATTTT. Translated: CAISGGQTTDTQYF.

This rearrangement joins TRBV5-1 to TRBJ2-1; D possibly corresponds to TRBD1 (5 bases). The CDR3 sequence is 12 residues long. CDR1 and CDR2 (germline): SGHRS, YFSETQ. Trimming cost V 1 base and J 8 bases, with 7 bases left between them. CDR3 nucleotide sequence: TGCGCCAGCAGCTTGAAGGGGTATGAGCAGTTCTTC. It is translated as CASSLKGYEQFF.

This clone was detected a few times. V is TRBV2 and J is TRBJ2-2; maybe TRBD2 (5 bases). Trimming shortened V by 6 bases and J by 2 bases, and 10 bases separated the two germline ends. The CDR3 consists of 14 residues. Germline-derived CDR1 and CDR2 are SNHLY and FYNNEI. The DNA for the CDR3 is TGTGCCAGCAGCCCCCGGGAAAACACCGGGGAGCTGTTTTTT. Its protein product is CASSPRENTGELFF.

V and J are TRBV7-8 and TRBJ2-2, with D tentatively TRBD2 (6 bases). The CDR3 contains 15 residues. Germline V lookup: CDR1 SGHVS, CDR2 FQNEAQ. Trimming shortened V by 5 bases and J by 5 bases, and 15 bases separated the two germline ends. CDR3 amino acids: CASSTAGGRTGELFF. Here the CDR3 DNA reads TGTGCCAGCAGCACAGCAGGTGGGAGGACCGGGGAGCTGTTTTTT.